The clone carrying this T cell receptor beta chain was counted between two and nine times. What it binds is not known. The sample is drawn from a study of T cells in Graves' hyperthyroidism and ophthalmopathy. Study observations and caveats: For ophthalmopathy, model prediction preceded onset by a median roughly 6.3 months. Most clonotypes expanded in thyroid above 0.001 were likewise present in blood.

RNA transcripts provided the source from which TCR beta CDR3 regions were amplified. First-round RT-PCR targeting the TCR CDR3 was performed with the HTBI primer set. TCRdb re-analysed the multiplex PCR reads in MiXCR, keeping a single row per CDR3 protein. The sample includes 500,000 to 550,000 distinct CDR3 sequences, nearly 20% of them seen just once. At least 3 on the Clinical Activity Score was recorded for ophthalmopathy patients, who also had NOSPECS grade at least 4 and duration under 3 months. For the diagnoses, clinical symptoms, serum thyroxine and TRAb, thyroid ultrasound and orbital computed tomography were used. V lost 4 bases, J lost 7 bases, and 12 bases lay in between. This CDR3 is 14 amino acids long. Per germline, CDR1 SGHRS and CDR2 YFSETQ.

Sequencing used blood. The chain is built from TRBV5-1 and TRBJ1-6, with D possibly matching TRBD1 (6 bases). This TCR was recovered from a man between 35 and 55 years old with Graves' ophthalmopathy. In nucleotides, the CDR3 is TGCGCCAGCAGCGAGGGGGTAGGGAATTCACCCCTCCACTTT. This gives the protein CASSEGVGNSPLHF.